The rows below give T cell receptor beta chains drawn from one sample of a study of cytomegalovirus exposure and HLA in healthy donors. Clones were sequenced by immunoSEQ multiplex PCR, and TCRdb holds only the in-frame ones, with some missing. The sample yields over 100,000 clones, less than 90% seen once. The sample comprised PBMCs. The receptors shown here come from a man aged 40-55 years in good health and CMV-seronegative. CDR3s include the opening cysteine and the closing phenylalanine or tryptophan. D genes are given only for firm matches. A clone size is listed for some rows: how often the clone was seen (once, few, many), or a class if it is expanded.

cdr3_length	j_call	clone_size	v_call	d_call	cdr3_aa	cdr3_nt
20	TRBJ2-1	once	TRBV29-1	TRBD2	CSVEDLRGTRQRLVPNEQFF	TGCAGCGTTGAAGATCTTAGGGGGACTAGACAACGGCTCGTGCCCAATGAGCAGTTCTTC
16	TRBJ1-3	.	TRBV7-2	.	CASSDPLWSSGNTIYF	TGTGCCAGCAGTGATCCTTTGTGGAGCTCTGGAAACACCATATATTTT
13	TRBJ2-7	.	TRBV9	.	CASSVEGGREQYF	TGTGCCAGCAGCGTAGAAGGGGGACGCGAGCAGTACTTC
15	TRBJ2-7	.	TRBV6-5	.	CASSYSNGGSYEQYF	TGTGCCAGCAGTTACTCGAATGGAGGGTCCTACGAGCAGTACTTC
19	TRBJ2-1	.	TRBV7-9	.	CASSLGSLVVGATYNEQFF	TGTGCCAGCAGCTTAGGGTCACTCGTGGTTGGGGCAACCTACAATGAGCAGTTCTTC
12	TRBJ1-2	.	TRBV7-8	TRBD1	CASSPQDRSIVF	TGTGCCAGCAGCCCACAGGACAGGTCCATAGTATTC
15	TRBJ1-4	.	TRBV5-6	.	CASSLDGGTNEKLFF	TGTGCCAGCAGCTTGGACGGAGGCACTAATGAAAAACTGTTTTTT
12	TRBJ1-2	.	TRBV9	.	CASTLSNYGYTF	TGTGCCAGCACTCTCTCGAACTATGGCTACACCTTC
12	TRBJ1-4	.	TRBV6-1	.	CATCQGAEKLFF	TGTGCCACCTGTCAAGGGGCTGAAAAACTGTTTTTT
15	TRBJ2-3	.	TRBV29-1	.	CSVALGLGSTDTQYF	TGCAGCGTTGCCCTGGGGCTGGGAAGCACAGATACGCAGTATTTT
14	TRBJ2-5	few	TRBV9	TRBD2	CASSVSAGEETQYF	TGTGCCAGCAGCGTGTCGGCGGGGGAAGAGACCCAGTACTTC
15	TRBJ2-5	.	TRBV18	TRBD2	CASSPDGGGAETQYF	TGTGCCAGCTCCCCTGATGGCGGGGGGGCTGAGACCCAGTACTTC
15	TRBJ1-4	.	TRBV18	.	CASSGSGSTNEKLFF	TGTGCCAGCTCGGGCTCAGGTTCAACTAATGAAAAACTGTTTTTT
16	TRBJ2-2	.	TRBV15	TRBD1	CATSSLGGQPTGELFF	TGTGCCACCAGCTCCCTTGGGGGACAGCCCACCGGGGAGCTGTTTTTT
16	TRBJ2-3	.	TRBV7-6	TRBD2	CASSLGTSGSTDTQYF	TGTGCCAGCAGCTTAGGGACTAGCGGAAGCACAGATACGCAGTATTTT
13	TRBJ1-1	.	TRBV4-1	.	CASSRTRDTEAFF	TGCGCCAGTAGCCGAACCCGGGACACTGAAGCTTTCTTT
16	TRBJ1-2	.	TRBV6-1	.	CASSEALLGANYGYTF	TGTGCCAGCAGTGAAGCGCTTCTAGGCGCTAACTATGGCTACACCTTC
14	TRBJ2-7	.	TRBV15	.	CATSGLRGPYEQYF	TGTGCCACCAGCGGGCTGCGGGGCCCCTACGAGCAGTACTTC
13	TRBJ1-3	.	TRBV6-1	.	CASSDQGGNTIYF	TGTGCCAGCAGTGATCAGGGGGGAAACACCATATATTTT
13	TRBJ2-5	.	TRBV5-4	TRBD1	CASSLRGQETQYF	TGTGCCAGCAGCCTCAGGGGGCAAGAGACCCAGTACTTC
17	TRBJ1-1	.	TRBV5-1	TRBD1	CASSARGQGIKDTEAFF	TGCGCCAGCAGCGCTCGGGGACAGGGGATCAAGGACACTGAAGCTTTCTTT
15	TRBJ2-7	.	TRBV21-1	.	CASSKPDRGMYEQYF	TGTGCCAGCAGCAAACCAGACAGGGGCATGTACGAGCAGTACTTC
16	TRBJ2-3	.	TRBV19	TRBD1	CASTPARDRVIDTQYF	TGTGCCAGTACCCCGGCTCGGGACAGGGTTATAGATACGCAGTATTTT
15	TRBJ1-3	.	TRBV7-2	.	CASSLSTVSGNTIYF	TGTGCCAGCAGCTTATCGACAGTCTCTGGAAACACCATATATTTT
15	TRBJ2-2	.	TRBV7-7	.	CASGLLTGGAGELFF	TGTGCTAGCGGCTTACTTACGGGGGGCGCCGGGGAGCTGTTTTTT
13	TRBJ1-4	.	TRBV2	.	CASRQDLNEKLFF	TGTGCCAGCAGACAGGACCTTAATGAAAAACTGTTTTTT
15	TRBJ2-1	.	TRBV7-2	.	CASSLASGTYNEQFF	TGTGCCAGCAGCTTAGCGTCAGGAACCTACAATGAGCAGTTCTTC
15	TRBJ2-1	.	TRBV5-1	TRBD1	CASSLGQGGVNEQFF	TGCGCCAGCAGCTTGGGACAGGGGGGTGTCAATGAGCAGTTCTTC
13	TRBJ1-2	.	TRBV27	.	CASRPTGLYGYTF	TGTGCCAGCAGGCCAACGGGACTCTATGGCTACACCTTC
15	TRBJ2-7	.	TRBV6-1	TRBD2	CASSEGLAGYYEQYF	TGTGCCAGCAGTGAAGGACTAGCGGGATACTACGAGCAGTACTTC
13	TRBJ2-7	.	TRBV7-9	.	CASSLPGVHEQYF	TGTGCCAGCAGCTTACCAGGGGTCCACGAGCAGTACTTC
14	TRBJ2-7	.	TRBV7-2	TRBD2	CASTLGERGVEQYF	TGTGCCAGCACCCTAGGGGAGCGGGGTGTGGAGCAGTACTTC
13	TRBJ1-4	.	TRBV29-1	TRBD1	CSARTGGREKLFF	TGCAGCGCCCGGACAGGGGGTCGCGAAAAACTGTTTTTT
14	TRBJ1-2	once	TRBV2	.	CASRKDSLTYGYTF	TGTGCCAGCAGGAAGGACAGCCTGACGTATGGCTACACCTTC
16	TRBJ2-5	.	TRBV4-1	TRBD2	CASSQRPLAGEETQYF	TGCGCCAGCAGCCAACGACCTCTAGCGGGGGAAGAGACCCAGTACTTC
15	TRBJ1-3	.	TRBV27	TRBD1	CASSSQGAAGNTIYF	TGTGCCAGCAGTTCACAGGGGGCAGCTGGAAACACCATATATTTT